This is a list of T cell receptor beta chains from one sample in a study of T cells in tumors after PD-1 blockade. The data were produced by immunoSEQ multiplex PCR, yet TCRdb's version contains in-frame clones alone and is incomplete. The sample includes roughly 8,000 clones, approximately 70% of them seen just once. The sample here was tumor tissue, taken after anti-PD-1 treatment. Every receptor here comes from a human donor with basal cell carcinoma. Both conserved end residues are part of each CDR3. D genes are given only for firm matches. For some rows the clone size is stated as once, few or many, or as a class when expanded; others skip it.

J	size	D	V	CDR3	DNA
TRBJ1-2	NA	NA	TRBV13	CASRKAAGNYGYTF	TGTGCCAGCAGAAAAGCGGCAGGGAACTATGGCTACACCTTC
TRBJ1-6	NA	NA	TRBV7-9	CASSSLPGSPLHF	TGTGCCAGCAGCTCCCTTCCCGGCTCACCCCTCCACTTT
TRBJ2-3	NA	NA	TRBV18	CASSPLGAQGRPDTQYF	TGTGCCAGCTCACCGTTGGGGGCCCAAGGGAGGCCAGATACGCAGTATTTT
TRBJ1-5	NA	NA	TRBV19	CASATGNQPQHF	TGTGCCAGCGCGACGGGCAATCAGCCCCAGCATTTT
TRBJ2-5	few	TRBD2	TRBV6-1	CASSELAGGQETQYF	TGTGCCAGCAGTGAACTAGCGGGGGGGCAAGAGACCCAGTACTTC
TRBJ2-1	NA	TRBD1	TRBV5-1	CASSPTGTGVGEQFF	TGCGCCAGCAGCCCGACCGGGACAGGGGTGGGTGAGCAGTTCTTC
TRBJ2-7	NA	NA	TRBV24-1	CATSDLSGAVETGRDEQYF	TGTGCCACCAGTGATTTATCGGGCGCGGTTGAGACAGGACGGGACGAGCAGTACTTC
TRBJ1-2	NA	NA	TRBV3-1/TRBV3-2	CASSQGEYGYTF	TGTGCCAGCAGCCAAGGGGAATATGGCTACACCTTC
TRBJ1-1	NA	TRBD1	TRBV18	CASSPTTGGLGRNTEAFF	TGTGCCAGCTCACCAACGACAGGGGGCCTGGGGAGGAACACTGAAGCTTTCTTT
TRBJ1-2	once	NA	TRBV10-3	CAIRRDNYGYTF	TGTGCCATCAGGAGGGACAACTATGGCTACACCTTC
TRBJ1-1	NA	NA	TRBV18	CASSPNTEAFF	TGTGCCAGCTCGCCGAACACTGAAGCTTTCTTT
TRBJ2-2	once	NA	TRBV19	CASSTRTANTGELFF	TGTGCCAGTAGTACCCGGACAGCGAACACCGGGGAGCTGTTTTTT
TRBJ2-5	NA	TRBD1	TRBV15	CATATGAHETQYF	TGTGCCACCGCGACAGGGGCGCATGAGACCCAGTACTTC
TRBJ2-5	NA	TRBD2	TRBV2	CASSDGLAGVEETQYF	TGTGCCAGCAGTGATGGCCTAGCGGGGGTAGAGGAGACCCAGTACTTC
TRBJ2-3	NA	NA	TRBV10-3	CAISERGADTQYF	TGTGCCATCAGCGAGAGGGGCGCAGATACGCAGTATTTT
TRBJ2-1	NA	TRBD2	TRBV4-2	CASSQDGGGANEQFF	TGTGCCAGCAGCCAAGATGGCGGGGGGGCCAATGAGCAGTTCTTC
TRBJ1-1	NA	NA	TRBV30	CAWSIWLGTEAFF	TGTGCCTGGAGTATTTGGCTGGGCACTGAAGCTTTCTTT
TRBJ1-6	few	TRBD1	TRBV19	CASSMGQNSPLHF	TGTGCCAGTAGTATGGGACAGAATTCACCCCTCCACTTT
TRBJ2-5	NA	TRBD2	TRBV30	CAWSSGSGGETQYF	TGTGCCTGGAGCTCTGGGTCGGGGGGGGAGACCCAGTACTTC
TRBJ1-4	medium-sized	TRBD1	TRBV19	CASSTPTGTFGKLFF	TGTGCCAGTAGTACCCCGACAGGGACTTTCGGAAAACTGTTTTTT
TRBJ1-1	NA	TRBD1	TRBV13	CASSFPTGRTEAFF	TGTGCCAGCAGCTTTCCGACAGGGCGAACTGAAGCTTTCTTT
TRBJ2-1	NA	TRBD2	TRBV4-1	CASSQVRLAVYNEQFF	TGCGCCAGCAGCCAAGTCCGACTAGCGGTATACAATGAGCAGTTCTTC
TRBJ2-1	NA	TRBD2	TRBV7-6	CASSLTSGGRSYNEQFF	TGTGCCAGCAGCCTGACTAGCGGGGGGCGCTCCTACAATGAGCAGTTCTTC
TRBJ2-1	NA	NA	TRBV5-1	CASTPVQGFSSYNEQFF	TGCGCCAGCACCCCTGTACAGGGCTTCAGCTCCTACAATGAGCAGTTCTTC
TRBJ1-2	NA	NA	TRBV7-9	CASSSIANYGYTF	TGTGCCAGCAGTTCCATAGCTAACTATGGCTACACCTTC
TRBJ1-1	NA	NA	TRBV19	CASAEERTPNTEAFF	TGTGCCAGCGCCGAGGAACGGACTCCGAACACTGAAGCTTTCTTT
TRBJ2-5	NA	TRBD2	TRBV12-3/TRBV12-4	CASSPAGVETQYF	TGTGCCAGCAGCCCAGCGGGAGTTGAGACCCAGTACTTC
TRBJ1-2	NA	NA	TRBV27	CARGEGQANYGYTF	TGTGCCAGGGGAGAGGGGCAGGCGAACTATGGCTACACCTTC
TRBJ1-3	NA	NA	TRBV19	CASNRGATGNTIYF	TGTGCCAGTAATCGCGGCGCTACTGGAAACACCATATATTTT
TRBJ1-2	NA	TRBD1	TRBV2	CASSERGGTAYGYTF	TGTGCCAGCAGTGAAAGGGGCGGGACAGCCTATGGCTACACCTTC
TRBJ2-7	NA	NA	TRBV27	CASSLSPGRRAYEQYF	TGTGCCAGCAGTTTGTCCCCGGGCCGGAGGGCGTACGAGCAGTACTTC
TRBJ1-2	NA	TRBD1	TRBV2	CASSDSNLGRGVGYTF	TGTGCCAGCAGTGACAGTAACCTTGGCAGGGGGGTCGGCTACACCTTC
TRBJ2-2	NA	TRBD1	TRBV5-1	CASSTGYDTGELFF	TGCGCCTCATCGACAGGGTACGACACCGGGGAGCTGTTTTTT
TRBJ2-7	NA	TRBD1	TRBV30	CAWNQGASYEQYF	TGTGCCTGGAACCAGGGGGCTTCGTACGAGCAGTACTTC
TRBJ2-7	NA	NA	TRBV7-2	CASSNRGAQSYEQYF	TGTGCCAGCAGCAACCGCGGGGCCCAGTCCTACGAGCAGTACTTC
TRBJ2-3	NA	NA	TRBV14	CASSQGSKTGFPRTDTQYF	TGTGCCAGCAGCCAAGGCTCCAAGACGGGGTTCCCCCGGACAGATACGCAGTATTTT
TRBJ2-3	few	NA	TRBV10-3	CAISGASTDTQYF	TGTGCCATCAGTGGGGCTAGCACAGATACGCAGTATTTT
TRBJ1-2	NA	NA	TRBV4-1	CASSHDSRRGGYTF	TGCGCCAGCAGCCACGACAGTCGCCGGGGCGGCTACACCTTC
TRBJ2-2	few	NA	TRBV15	CATSRDYPGELFF	TGTGCCACCAGCAGAGATTATCCCGGGGAGCTGTTTTTT
TRBJ2-5	NA	NA	TRBV28	CASRGSVETQYF	TGTGCCAGCAGGGGATCAGTGGAGACCCAGTACTTC
TRBJ2-1	NA	TRBD2	TRBV11-3	CASSTGGSSNEQFF	TGTGCCAGCAGCACCGGGGGGTCCTCCAATGAGCAGTTCTTC
TRBJ2-7	NA	TRBD1	TRBV11-3	CASSLDPSGGYEQYF	TGTGCCAGCAGCTTAGACCCCTCAGGGGGCTACGAGCAGTACTTC
TRBJ2-7	NA	TRBD2	TRBV11-1	CASSPVGTGGLYEQYF	TGTGCCAGCAGCCCGGTCGGAACGGGGGGGCTCTACGAGCAGTACTTC
TRBJ1-2	few	NA	TRBV29-1	CSVEEWGVSYGYTF	TGCAGCGTTGAAGAATGGGGAGTTAGCTATGGCTACACCTTC
TRBJ1-6	NA	NA	TRBV19	CASSIGGSGNSPLHF	TGTGCCAGTAGTATAGGAGGGTCTGGTAATTCACCCCTCCACTTT
TRBJ2-5	once	TRBD2	TRBV11-2	CASSQRSVRGVLQETQYF	TGTGCCAGCAGTCAAAGATCGGTCCGGGGGGTACTACAAGAGACCCAGTACTTC
TRBJ1-4	NA	TRBD1	TRBV19	CASSIPGTGNEKLFF	TGTGCCAGTAGTATCCCCGGGACAGGGAACGAAAAACTGTTTTTT
TRBJ1-4	NA	NA	TRBV4-1	CASSREDMNEKLFF	TGCGCCAGCAGCCGAGAAGACATGAATGAAAAACTGTTTTTT
TRBJ1-2	NA	NA	TRBV2	CAPSLGGGYNYGYTF	TGTGCCCCCAGCCTGGGGGGGGGTTATAACTATGGCTACACCTTC
TRBJ1-1	NA	NA	TRBV12-3/TRBV12-4	CASSLGGARAFF	TGTGCCAGCAGTTTGGGGGGGGCGCGTGCTTTCTTT
TRBJ1-3	few	NA	TRBV5-1	CASSSTNPSAGNTIYF	TGCGCCAGCAGCTCGACAAACCCTTCAGCTGGAAACACCATATATTTT
TRBJ2-4	few	NA	TRBV4-2	CASSQAQGSYIQYF	TGTGCCAGCAGCCAAGCCCAGGGATCGTACATTCAGTACTTC
TRBJ2-7	NA	TRBD1	TRBV6-5	CASSTPQGAREQYF	TGTGCCAGCAGTACCCCCCAGGGGGCGAGGGAGCAGTACTTC
TRBJ1-6	few	NA	TRBV6-5	CASTPRQNSPLHF	TGTGCCAGCACCCCGAGGCAGAATTCACCCCTCCACTTT
TRBJ1-2	NA	NA	TRBV6-6	CASSYFAVFNYGYTF	TGTGCCAGCAGTTACTTTGCCGTCTTTAACTATGGCTACACCTTC